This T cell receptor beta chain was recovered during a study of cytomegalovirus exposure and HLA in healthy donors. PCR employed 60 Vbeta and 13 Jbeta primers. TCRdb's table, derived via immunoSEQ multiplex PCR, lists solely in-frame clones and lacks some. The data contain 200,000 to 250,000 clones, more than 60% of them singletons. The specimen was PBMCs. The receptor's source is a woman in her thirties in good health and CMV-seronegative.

The CDR3 nucleotides are TGCGCCAGCAGCCAATTCACGGAGTATAATTCACCCCTCCACTTT. This gives the protein CASSQFTEYNSPLHF. The chain links TRBV4-1 to TRBJ1-6; D gene unclear. Looked up from germline, CDR1 is MGHRA and CDR2 is YSYEKL. The CDR3 totals 15 residues. V lost 2 bases and J 4 bases, leaving 9 bases between the germline ends.